These T cell receptor beta chains were read from a single sample in a study of neurological immune-mediated disorders. TCRdb passed the 5' RACE reads through MiXCR, listing each CDR3 protein once. Among about 69,000 distinct CDR3 sequences listed, about 4% were seen once. Sequences were obtained from PBMCs. These receptors were obtained from a man younger than 40 with multiple sclerosis. The CDR3 runs from the conserved cysteine through the conserved F or W. The order of the fields is clone size, D gene, V gene, J gene, CDR3 DNA, CDR3 protein. A D gene is named only where the DNA matches it firmly. Clone size is not always given. Where it is, it says once, few, many or a class for expanded clones.

many	NA	TRBV5-1	TRBJ2-2	TGCGCCAGCAGCTTGTACCGAACCACCGGGGAGCTGTTTTTT	CASSLYRTTGELFF
many	NA	TRBV20-1	TRBJ2-3	TGCAGTGCAAGAGCGGCTAGCACAGATACGCAGTATTTT	CSARAASTDTQYF
NA	NA	TRBV19	TRBJ1-1	TGTGCCAGTAGGGCTCAGGGGTTTAGAACTGAAGCTTTCTTT	CASRAQGFRTEAFF
few	NA	TRBV9	TRBJ1-2	TGTGCCAGCAGCGTAGCGTCGGGTGGCAGGAAAACGAACTATGGCTACACCTTC	CASSVASGGRKTNYGYTF
NA	TRBD1	TRBV9	TRBJ2-7	TGTGCCAGCAGCGCCGGGACAGGGGTTGCCTACGAGCAGTACTTC	CASSAGTGVAYEQYF
many	TRBD1	TRBV11-1	TRBJ2-1	TGTGCCAGCACGGGACAGGCCCACAATGAGCAGTTCTTC	CASTGQAHNEQFF
many	TRBD2	TRBV20-1	TRBJ2-3	TGCAGTGCCGTAGCGGGGGGGCGCACAGATACGCAGTATTTT	CSAVAGGRTDTQYF
many	NA	TRBV11-2	TRBJ1-5	TGTGCCAGCAGCCCATCCGGACAGATTCATCAGCCCCAGCATTTT	CASSPSGQIHQPQHF
many	TRBD2	TRBV3-1	TRBJ2-1	TGTGCCAGCAGCCAAGAAGACCTCGGACTAGCGGGGGATGAGCAGTTCTTC	CASSQEDLGLAGDEQFF
many	TRBD2	TRBV20-1	TRBJ2-3	TGCAGTGCTAGAGACCCCCTGCGGGGGGCCTCCACAGATACGCAGTATTTT	CSARDPLRGASTDTQYF
many	NA	TRBV4-1	TRBJ1-4	TGCGCCAGCAGCCAAGAACTCTCAACACCGGCGGAAAAACTGTTTTTT	CASSQELSTPAEKLFF
many	NA	TRBV7-8	TRBJ1-5	TGTGCCAGCAGCACGGACAGTAGCAATCAGCCCCAGCATTTT	CASSTDSSNQPQHF
many	NA	TRBV7-6	TRBJ1-5	TGTGCCAGCAGCCGCGGGGCGAACCAGCCCCAGCATTTT	CASSRGANQPQHF
many	TRBD1	TRBV7-2	TRBJ2-4	TGTGCCAGCAGTTATAGGGGGCAGAACATTCAGTACTTC	CASSYRGQNIQYF
many	NA	TRBV10-2	TRBJ2-7	TGCGCCAGCAGTAGGGGGAAGTCCTACGAGCAGTACTTC	CASSRGKSYEQYF
many	NA	TRBV5-6	TRBJ1-1	TGTGCCAGCAGCTTCACAGGGTTGAGAGCTTTCTTT	CASSFTGLRAFF
NA	NA	TRBV7-9	TRBJ1-3	TGTGCCAGTCTGTCCCGGAAACAGGGAAACACCATATATTTT	CASLSRKQGNTIYF
many	NA	TRBV25-1	TRBJ1-1	TGTGCCAGCAGTGAATCCGGCAGATTCATGAACACTGAAGCTTTCTTT	CASSESGRFMNTEAFF
many	NA	TRBV7-2	TRBJ2-1	TGTGCCAGCAGCCTGCAACTCAACTACAATGAGCAGTTCTTC	CASSLQLNYNEQFF
many	NA	TRBV20-1	TRBJ2-7	TGCAGTGCTAGACCAACAGGGTTTAATGCCTACGAGCAGTACTTC	CSARPTGFNAYEQYF
many	NA	TRBV19	TRBJ1-2	TGTGCCAGTAGTCGGGGCTGGGATTATGGCTACACCTTC	CASSRGWDYGYTF
many	NA	TRBV3-1	TRBJ2-5	TGTGCCAGCAGCCAAGTAGTAACGGTTCAAGAGACCCAGTACTTC	CASSQVVTVQETQYF
many	NA	TRBV7-8	TRBJ2-2	TGTGCCAGCAGCTTAGCTACTTTATTCACCGGGGAGCTGTTTTTT	CASSLATLFTGELFF
many	NA	TRBV4-1	TRBJ2-2	TGCGCCAGCAGCCAAGACGCCTTCTTCAGCGGGGAGCTGTTTTTT	CASSQDAFFSGELFF
many	TRBD1	TRBV7-9	TRBJ1-1	TGTGCCAGCAGCCAAATCACAGGGGGTATCACTGAAGCTTTCTTT	CASSQITGGITEAFF
many	TRBD2	TRBV29-1	TRBJ2-1	TGCAGCGCGGGTGTAGCGGGGGCTTCTTCCTACAATGAGCAGTTCTTC	CSAGVAGASSYNEQFF
many	TRBD2	TRBV20-1	TRBJ2-5	TGCAGTGCTAGAGAGAGCGGGGGCGTTTTATGGGAGACCCAGTACTTC	CSARESGGVLWETQYF
many	NA	TRBV7-2	TRBJ2-7	TGTGCCAGCAGCTTGGGGCTCGAGCAGTACTTC	CASSLGLEQYF
many	NA	TRBV20-1	TRBJ1-1	TGCAGTGCTAGACCTTTCGGGTTCCGATCCATGGTTTACGCTGAAGCTTTCTTT	CSARPFGFRSMVYAEAFF
NA	NA	TRBV20-1	TRBJ1-5	TGCAGTGCTAGAGAACTGGGTTATAGCAATCAGCCCCAGAATTTT	CSARELGYSNQPQNF
many	TRBD2	TRBV5-5	TRBJ2-7	TGTGCCAGCAGCCTGGGACTAGCGGCCTCCTACGAGCAGTACTTC	CASSLGLAASYEQYF
many	NA	TRBV5-1	TRBJ2-7	TGCGCCAGCAGCGCTGAGACGCTGAGCTCCTACGAGCAGTACTTC	CASSAETLSSYEQYF
NA	NA	TRBV6-6	TRBJ1-5	TGTGCCAGCAGTTACTCTCCAGGGGAGGAGGATCAGCCCCAGAATTTT	CASSYSPGEEDQPQNF
many	NA	TRBV4-1	TRBJ2-7	TGCGCCAGCAGCCAAGCCCACGGGGCGCAATCATGGCAGTACTTC	CASSQAHGAQSWQYF
many	NA	TRBV4-3	TRBJ2-3	TGCGCCAGCAGCCAAGATCGCTGGACAGATACGCAGTATTTT	CASSQDRWTDTQYF
many	TRBD1	TRBV20-1	TRBJ2-7	TGCAGTGCTAAGGGAGAACGAACAGGGGGCGGGTACGAGCAGTACTTC	CSAKGERTGGGYEQYF
many	TRBD2	TRBV5-1	TRBJ2-1	TGCGCCAGCAGCCCGGCTAGCGGGGGGGCTATAGTAGGGTTCTTC	CASSPASGGAIVGFF
many	TRBD2	TRBV7-9	TRBJ2-5	TGTGCCAGCAGCTTGGCTAGCGGAGCCCAAGAGACCCAGTACTTC	CASSLASGAQETQYF
many	NA	TRBV7-9	TRBJ2-3	TGTGCCAGCAGCTTAGGTCCCGGCACAGATACGCAGTATTTT	CASSLGPGTDTQYF
many	NA	TRBV7-2	TRBJ2-7	TGTGCCAGCAGCCCGGACTTGAGGATCTACGAGCAGTACTTC	CASSPDLRIYEQYF
few	TRBD1	TRBV5-1	TRBJ1-1	TGCGCCAGCAGCTTGGCCCAGGGGGCAGGAGGCACTGAAGCTTTCTTT	CASSLAQGAGGTEAFF
many	NA	TRBV7-2	TRBJ2-3	TGTGCCAGCAGCTCAACCCTGGTTGTGGATACGCAGTATTTT	CASSSTLVVDTQYF
many	NA	TRBV20-1	TRBJ1-1	TGCAGTGCTAGGCTGGACAGATACACTGAAGCTTTCTTT	CSARLDRYTEAFF
few	TRBD1	TRBV5-1	TRBJ1-4	TGCGCCAGCAGCAACGGGACAGGGAATGAAAAACTGTTTTTT	CASSNGTGNEKLFF
many	NA	TRBV12-3/TRBV12-4	TRBJ1-1	TGTGCCAGCATCCAACGGACGGTGAACACTGAAGCTTTCTTT	CASIQRTVNTEAFF